This T cell receptor (beta chain) was profiled in a study of T cells after yellow fever vaccination. Each CDR3 protein is one row after TCRdb ran MiXCR on the 5' RACE reads. The repertoire has under 250,000 distinct CDR3 sequences, 6.9% of them found once; the top ten carry about 0.85%. This clonotype was detected many times. Trimming pared 0 bases from V and 5 bases from J, leaving 13 bases between. There are 15 residues in the CDR3. The germline V gene encodes CDR1 MNHEY and CDR2 SVGAGI. The chain links TRBV6-5 to TRBJ1-1; D is unclear. The sequence was obtained from a young man who received the YFV17D yellow fever vaccine. This specimen was CD4+ T cells sorted from PBMCs, taken 15 days after the yellow fever booster vaccination. The CDR3 sequence: CASSYSWALETEAFF. The CDR3 DNA is TGTGCCAGCAGTTACTCGTGGGCCCTAGAAACTGAAGCTTTCTTT.